This passage covers 20 T cell receptor beta chains from one sample sequenced in a study of blood T cell repertoires in COVID-19 (dated by TCRdb to 2019 to 2021). The library was produced with the immunoSEQ multiplex PCR assay. Drawn from immuneACCESS, this table holds only the in-frame rearrangements with V and J called that TCRdb kept. Clones are partly lost; checked studies trace under half to an unresolved V gene and leave the rest unexplained. For this sample there are about 140,000 clones; 80% to 90% appear just once. Approximately 9.9% of the sample is taken by the ten largest. The sequencing sample was made of peripheral blood. Receptors originate from a woman at least 80 years old with acute or convalescent COVID-19.

J is TRBJ1-6 and V is TRBV5-4; TRBD1 matches at 9 bases. Germline CDR1 and CDR2: SGHNT and YYREEE (reference sequence). After removal of 0 bases from V and 4 bases from J, the junction contained 2 bases not matched to a gene. The CDR3 loop spans 16 amino acids. As DNA, the CDR3 is TGTGCCAGCAGCTTGGGTGGGACAGGGTATAATTCACCCCTCCACTTT. This sequence encodes CASSLGGTGYNSPLHF.

The chain couples TRBV24-1 to TRBJ2-1; 12 positions agree with TRBD2. Per germline, CDR1 KGHDR and CDR2 SFDVKD. CDR3 length: 16 amino acids. Unmatched junction bases numbered 9, after V lost 4 bases and J lost 9 bases. The CDR3 DNA sequence: TGTGCCACCAGTGACCCGCTAGCGGGGGGGCGAGGTGAGCAGTTCTTC. This translates into CATSDPLAGGRGEQFF.

The CDR3 here is CASSLDRGGYGYTF. Written as DNA, the CDR3 is TGTGCCAGCAGTTTAGACAGAGGGGGCTATGGCTACACCTTC. The J gene is TRBJ1-2, the V gene TRBV27, with D perhaps TRBD1 (6 bases). Germline CDR1 MNHEY, CDR2 SMNVEV (reference sequence). The length of the CDR3 is 14 residues. V shed 2 bases and J shed 4 bases, with 11 bases lying between them.

The rearrangement joins TRBV6-2 or TRBV6-3 to TRBJ1-5; D may be TRBD1 (5 bases). V lost 4 bases and J 11 bases, leaving 15 bases between the germline ends. This CDR3 contains 13 residues. CDR1 is MNHEY and CDR2 is SVGEGT in the germline V gene. The CDR3 loop reads CASSFQSRGSQHF. The CDR3 coding sequence is TGTGCCAGCAGTTTTCAGTCTCGGGGGTCCCAGCATTTT.

The CDR3: CSVEPFQGVSYNEQFF. DNA of the CDR3: TGCAGCGTTGAGCCCTTTCAGGGGGTTTCCTACAATGAGCAGTTCTTC. The rearrangement joins TRBV29-1 to TRBJ2-1; 7 bases are shared with TRBD1. The CDR3 extends over 16 amino acids. Germline values: CDR1 SQVTM, CDR2 ANQGSEA. Losses at the gene ends were 3 bases for V and 1 base for J; bases not matched to a gene: 9.

The CDR3 loop is CASLGQGNRNGYTF. The CDR3 coding sequence is TGTGCCAGCCTGGGACAGGGGAATAGGAATGGCTACACCTTC. The chain employs TRBV10-3 and TRBJ1-2; 10 bases are a match to TRBD1. The CDR3 runs 14 residues. Germline CDR1 reads ENHRY; CDR2 reads SYGVKD. V dropped 10 bases and J dropped 6; count of bases not matched to a gene: 11.

V usage is TRBV5-1 and J usage is TRBJ1-1; D might be TRBD1 (6 bases). Germline CDR1 reads SGHRS; CDR2 reads YFSETQ. Trimming removed 7 bases at V and 1 base at J, with 14 bases between. The CDR3 is made up of 14 amino acids. CDR3 nucleotide sequence: TGCGCCAGCCGCCCAGGACAGTCGAACACTGAAGCTTTCTTT. Residues: CASRPGQSNTEAFF. Full variable domain (outside the CDR3, taken from reference TRBV5-1 and TRBJ1-1): KAGVTQTPRYLIKTRGQQVTLSCSPISGHRSVSWYQQTPGQGLQFLFEYFSETQRNKGNFPGRFSGRQFSNSRSEMNVSTLELGDSALYLCASRPGQSNTEAFFGQGTRLTVV.

V gene TRBV2 combines with J gene TRBJ2-3; D is unclear. The CDR3 spans 14 residues. Germline CDR1 reads SNHLY; CDR2 reads FYNNEI. Trimming removed 3 bases from V and 0 bases from J, with 7 bases in between. The CDR3 region is CASSDADSTDTQYF. DNA for the CDR3: TGTGCCAGCAGTGATGCGGATAGCACAGATACGCAGTATTTT.

This chain links TRBV6-5 with TRBJ1-6; 9 bases align to TRBD1. V trimming: 4 bases; J trimming: 8 bases; junction bases outside the gene matches: 6. This CDR3 has 15 residues. In germline, CDR1 is MNHEY, CDR2 SVGAGI. The CDR3 region has the DNA TGTGCCAGCAGTTGGGCCACAGGGGGCTATTCACCCCTCCACTTT. It codes for CASSWATGGYSPLHF.

The chain links TRBV29-1 to TRBJ1-2; no clear D gene. V dropped 4 bases and J dropped 3 bases, with 9 bases sitting between them. CDR3 size: 12 residues. Germline CDR1 is SQVTM and CDR2 is ANQGSEA. The DNA of the CDR3 is TGCAGCGTTGGGCAGGTTCACTATGGCTACACCTTC. Translation: CSVGQVHYGYTF.

This chain uses TRBV4-1 with TRBJ2-3; D gene ambiguous. The CDR3 spans 16 residues. Trimming left V 1 base short and J 0 bases short, with 11 bases between. The germline CDR1 and CDR2 sequences are MGHRA and YSYEKL. CDR3: CASSQGSATSTDTQYF. CDR3 nucleotide sequence: TGCGCCAGCAGCCAAGGAAGCGCAACTAGCACAGATACGCAGTATTTT.

This sequence joins TRBV10-3 and TRBJ2-1; 10 bases are shared with TRBD2. With V trimmed by 0 bases and J by 10 bases, 9 bases remained unmatched. The V gene's germline CDR1 is ENHRY and CDR2 SYGVKD. This CDR3 is built from 16 residues. The chain's CDR3 is CAISESQRGGPGEQFF. Here the CDR3 DNA reads TGTGCCATCAGTGAGTCACAGCGGGGGGGCCCAGGAGAGCAGTTCTTC.

This clone occurred once. The chain recombines TRBV12-3 or TRBV12-4 with TRBJ2-1; the D is unclear. This CDR3 has 13 residues. Trimming left V 0 bases short and J 10 bases short, with 10 bases between. CDR3 nucleotide sequence: TGTGCCAGCAGTTTAGCGGCTTCTTGGGAGCAGTTCTTC. Protein product: CASSLAASWEQFF.

The chain recombines TRBV11-2 with TRBJ2-4; D not resolved. Germline loops: CDR1 SGHAT, CDR2 FQNNGV. V gave up 5 bases and J gave up 5 bases, with 10 bases separating them. CDR3 length: 13 residues. CDR3 region: CASSRSAENIQYF. The DNA of the CDR3 is TGTGCCAGCAGCCGTTCCGCGGAAAACATTCAGTACTTC.

V usage is TRBV3-1 (or the pseudogene TRBV3-2) and J usage is TRBJ2-2, with a tentative D call TRBD1 (6 bases). This CDR3 comprises 15 residues. V lost 7 bases, J lost 2 bases, and 14 bases lay in between. Germline V lookup: CDR1 LGHDT, CDR2 YNNKEL (reference sequence). The CDR3 reads CASTHRQVNTGELFF. CDR3 nucleotides: TGTGCCAGCACCCACCGACAGGTCAACACCGGGGAGCTGTTTTTT.

This sequence joins TRBV18 and TRBJ1-5, with D unclear. Trimming cost V 2 bases and J 0 bases, with 8 bases left between them. The CDR3 is made up of 15 amino acids. Germline lookup yields CDR1 KGHSH and CDR2 LQKENI. The CDR3 coding sequence is TGTGCCAGCTCACCATGGGAGAATAGCAATCAGCCCCAGCATTTT. It codes for CASSPWENSNQPQHF.

The J gene is TRBJ2-3, the V gene TRBV5-8; 9 nucleotides align to TRBD1. J was trimmed by 5 bases and V by 5 bases; bases with no gene match: 6. The CDR3 runs 14 residues. CDR1 SGHTS and CDR2 YDEGEE come from the germline V gene. Here the CDR3 DNA reads TGTGCCAGCAGTCCGGGACAGGGTTTAGATACGCAGTATTTT. As protein: CASSPGQGLDTQYF.

This clone has only a few counts. The chain couples TRBV6-5 to TRBJ2-7, with 9 bases aligning to TRBD1. Germline V gives CDR1 MNHEY, CDR2 SVGAGI. This CDR3 has 15 residues. After removal of 7 bases from V and 3 bases from J, the junction contained 10 bases not matched to a gene. The CDR3 is CASKFPGQGIYEQYF. CDR3 nucleotide sequence: TGTGCCAGCAAATTTCCGGGACAGGGCATCTACGAGCAGTACTTC.

The chain combines TRBV9 with TRBJ2-6, with D maybe TRBD1 (6 bases). Germline lookup yields CDR1 SGDLS and CDR2 YYNGEE. The V end was cut by 3 bases, the J end by 1 base, with 17 bases between. The CDR3 sequence is 18 residues long. The CDR3 region has the DNA TGTGCCAGCAGCGAGAGGATAGAGGGACAATCTGGGGCCAACGTCCTGACTTTC. It is translated as CASSERIEGQSGANVLTF.

The chain recombines TRBV12-3 or TRBV12-4 with TRBJ1-2, with 8 bases matching TRBD1. V lost 3 bases, J lost 8 bases, and 5 bases stayed unmatched. The CDR3 extends over 13 amino acids. CDR3 sequence: CASSFSGGGGYTF. CDR3 in DNA: TGTGCCAGCAGTTTCTCAGGGGGCGGCGGCTACACCTTC.